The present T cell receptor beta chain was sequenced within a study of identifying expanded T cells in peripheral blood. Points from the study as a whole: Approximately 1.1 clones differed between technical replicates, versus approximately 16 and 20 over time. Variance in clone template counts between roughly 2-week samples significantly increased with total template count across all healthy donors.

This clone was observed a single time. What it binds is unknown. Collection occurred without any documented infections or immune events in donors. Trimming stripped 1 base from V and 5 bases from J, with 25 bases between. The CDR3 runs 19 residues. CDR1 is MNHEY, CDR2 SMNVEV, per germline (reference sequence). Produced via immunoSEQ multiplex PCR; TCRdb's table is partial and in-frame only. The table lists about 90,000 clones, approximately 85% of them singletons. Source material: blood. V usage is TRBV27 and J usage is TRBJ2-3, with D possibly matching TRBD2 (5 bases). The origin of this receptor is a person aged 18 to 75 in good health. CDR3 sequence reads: CASSLYGWQAIPGGDTQYF. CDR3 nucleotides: TGTGCCAGCAGTTTATACGGATGGCAGGCGATCCCTGGAGGAGATACGCAGTATTTT.